This TCR beta chain was captured by sequencing in a study of blood T cell repertoires in COVID-19. Clones were sequenced by immunoSEQ multiplex PCR, and TCRdb holds only the in-frame ones, with some missing. Of some 370,000 clones detected, around 89% appear once; the ten largest clones hold about 1.2%. This CDR3 region has 13 residues. The ends were cut back, 5 bases at V and 0 bases at J, with 4 bases in the middle. This rearrangement joins TRBV12-3 or TRBV12-4 to TRBJ1-4; D unresolved. This TCR derives from a man aged 40-49 years with acute or convalescent COVID-19. Material for sequencing was peripheral blood. This CDR3 reads CASSTTTNEKLFF. DNA of the CDR3: TGTGCCAGCAGTACTACAACTAATGAAAAACTGTTTTTT.